Below, 19 T cell receptor beta chains from the same sample are listed, as sequenced in a study of response to subunit inactivated influenza vaccine. TCRdb reanalysed the RT-PCR reads using MiXCR and keeps one entry per CDR3 protein. The sample lists more than 700,000 distinct CDR3 sequences, around 20% occurring once. The input for sequencing was PBMCs from blood, taken more than 4 days after vaccination. These receptors all come from a man in his fifties or sixties who received an inactivated influenza vaccine.

The chain carries TRBV7-2 and TRBJ2-1; 9 nucleotides agree with TRBD2. The germline CDR1 and CDR2 sequences are SGHTA and FQGNSA. The length of the CDR3 is 17 residues. V lost 1 base to trimming and J lost 7 bases; unmatched junction nucleotides: 11. The CDR3: CASSLGSWREGHNEQFF. CDR3 sequence (DNA): TGTGCCAGCAGCTTAGGCTCCTGGCGGGAGGGCCATAATGAGCAGTTCTTC.

This clonotype turned up a few times. The chain uses TRBV4-1 and TRBJ1-2, with unresolved D. CDR1 is MGHRA and CDR2 is YSYEKL in the germline V gene. V dropped 5 bases and J dropped 0 bases, with 7 bases sitting between them. The CDR3 totals 13 residues. CDR3 region: CASSATANYGYTF. CDR3 DNA sequence: TGCGCCAGCAGCGCTACAGCTAACTATGGCTACACCTTC.

This clonotype has a handful of counts. J is TRBJ1-6 and V is TRBV20-1; D unresolved. CDR1 is DFQATT and CDR2 is SNEGSKA in the germline V gene (reference sequence). The CDR3 loop spans 14 amino acids. The V and J ends lost 7 bases and 0 bases respectively, with 10 bases between them. CDR3 nucleotides: TGCAGTGGGAGTTGGAGCTCCTATAATTCACCCCTCCACTTT. Its protein is CSGSWSSYNSPLHF.

The table lists this clonotype with a few counts. This chain links TRBV6-2 or TRBV6-3 with TRBJ2-1, with D perhaps given as TRBD1 or TRBD2 (5 bases each). Trimming took off 7 bases at V and 6 bases at J, with 16 bases between the two ends. In germline, CDR1 is MNHEY, CDR2 SVGEGT. This CDR3 has 14 amino acids. Here the CDR3 DNA reads TGTGCCAGCACCTATCTCGGGGCCGCCAATGAGCAGTTCTTC. Translated, it gives CASTYLGAANEQFF.

This clonotype has just a few counts. The chain is built from TRBV5-1 and TRBJ1-2; 11 nucleotides agree with TRBD1. CDR1 is SGHRS and CDR2 is YFSETQ in the germline V gene. V was pared by 4 bases and J by 8 bases, with 7 bases of the junction left unmatched. This CDR3 contains 14 residues. The chain's CDR3 is CASSGTGGSEGYTF. The CDR3 DNA is TGCGCCAGCAGCGGGACAGGGGGGTCGGAGGGCTACACCTTC.

This chain connects TRBV12-3 or TRBV12-4 to TRBJ2-2; D is possibly TRBD2 (6 bases). Trimming shortened V by 3 bases and J by 7 bases, and 12 bases separated the two germline ends. This CDR3 has 14 amino acids. In nucleotides, the CDR3 is TGTGCCAGCAGTTTGCGGGGCCGGGGCGGGGAGCTGTTTTTT. It translates to CASSLRGRGGELFF.

The V and J genes are TRBV4-3 and TRBJ2-4; TRBD2 aligns across 11 bases. The J segment lost 8 bases and the V segment lost 0 bases, leaving 9 bases of the junction unmatched. CDR1 LGHNA and CDR2 YSLEER come from the germline V gene. This CDR3 is built from 17 residues. The chain's CDR3 is CASSQDLVLAGGDIQYF. The CDR3 bases are TGCGCCAGCAGCCAAGATCTTGTCCTAGCGGGAGGTGACATTCAGTACTTC.

J is TRBJ1-1 and V is TRBV7-9; the D gene is possibly TRBD1 (6 bases). Germline V gene lookup returns CDR1 SEHNR and CDR2 FQNEAQ (reference sequence). CDR3 length: 16 amino acids. V was pared by 5 bases and J by 1 base, with 17 bases between. The CDR3 loop reads CASSTDSRGSNTEAFF. The CDR3 region has the DNA TGTGCCAGCAGCACGGACAGTAGGGGTTCGAACACTGAAGCTTTCTTT. The entire variable domain, with the rest obtained from reference TRBV7-9 and TRBJ1-1, is as follows: DTGVSQNPRHKITKRGQNVTFRCDPISEHNRLYWYRQTLGQGPEFLTYFQNEAQLEKSRLLSDRFSAERPKGSFSTLEIQRTEQGDSAMYLCASSTDSRGSNTEAFFGQGTRLTVV.

This chain connects TRBV7-2 to TRBJ1-2; 11 positions agree with TRBD1. Germline V lookup: CDR1 SGHTA, CDR2 FQGNSA. Germline trimming cut 5 bases from V and 4 bases from J; bases unmatched to any gene: 12. This CDR3 comprises 17 residues. CDR3 protein: CASSIPRGTGGGYGYTF. DNA of the CDR3: TGTGCCAGCAGCATCCCCCGTGGGACAGGGGGAGGCTATGGCTACACCTTC.

The genes are TRBV4-3 and TRBJ2-1; D unresolved. Germline V gene data show CDR1 as LGHNA and CDR2 as YSLEER. CDR3 length: 16 residues. The ends were cut back, 2 bases at V and 1 base at J, with 12 bases in the middle. As DNA, the CDR3 is TGCGCCAGCAGCCAACAGATTTCCCCATCCTACAATGAGCAGTTCTTC. Protein: CASSQQISPSYNEQFF.

The chain is built from TRBV20-1 and TRBJ2-7, with no clear D. The CDR3 loop spans 13 amino acids. Trimming removed 3 bases at V and 7 bases at J, with 16 bases between. Germline-derived CDR1 and CDR2 are DFQATT and SNEGSKA (reference sequence). The CDR3 DNA sequence: TGCAGTGCTAGTCTGGTTAGAAACTGGGAGCAGTACTTC. Protein: CSASLVRNWEQYF.

This clonotype turned up a few times. The rearrangement uses TRBV5-1 and TRBJ2-6, with a tentative D call TRBD1 (5 bases). Germline CDR1 SGHRS, CDR2 YFSETQ. The CDR3 runs 15 residues. V lost 0 bases to trimming and J lost 2 bases, with 6 bases between them. The CDR3 coding sequence is TGCGCCAGCAGCTTGGAGGGGACTGGGGCCAACGTCCTGACTTTC. It translates to CASSLEGTGANVLTF.

This clonotype has only a few counts. V gene TRBV10-3 combines with J gene TRBJ1-6; 8 bases are shared with TRBD1. Trimming cost V 8 bases and J 8 bases; bases outside gene matches: 5. CDR1 and CDR2 (germline): ENHRY, SYGVKD. The CDR3 contains 13 residues. CDR3 nucleotides: TGTGCCATCGCCGGACAGGGCGATTCACCCCTCCACTTT. Translating it yields CAIAGQGDSPLHF.

This clonotype has a handful of counts. This chain connects TRBV12-3 or TRBV12-4 to TRBJ2-5; no firm D call. The CDR3 consists of 14 residues. V lost 2 bases and J lost 6, with 13 bases in between. CDR3 protein: CASSLTVARKTQYF. Written as DNA, the CDR3 is TGTGCCAGCAGTTTAACGGTAGCTCGGAAGACCCAGTACTTC.

In this sample, this clonotype turned up many times. The chain recombines TRBV29-1 with TRBJ2-2; D is perhaps TRBD1 or TRBD2 (5 bases each). The CDR3 has 14 amino acids. Germline lookup yields CDR1 SQVTM and CDR2 ANQGSEA. With 4 bases removed from V and 8 bases from J, the gap between germline ends came to 17 bases. CDR3 sequence reads: CSVGGSGYEGELFF. Written as DNA, the CDR3 is TGCAGCGTTGGGGGGAGCGGTTATGAAGGGGAGCTGTTTTTT.

This clonotype was counted at least ten times. V gene TRBV18 combines with J gene TRBJ1-5; D gene unclear. CDR1 and CDR2 from the germline V gene are KGHSH and LQKENI. Trimming left V 3 bases short and J 8 bases short, with 11 bases between. The CDR3 spans 13 residues. CDR3 amino acids: CASSPKPDEPQHF. The CDR3 DNA follows: TGTGCCAGCTCACCGAAGCCGGACGAGCCCCAGCATTTT.

The gene calls are TRBV6-2 or TRBV6-3 and TRBJ1-5; 8 bases are shared with TRBD1. This CDR3 has 16 residues. Germline V gene data show CDR1 as MNHEY and CDR2 as SVGEGT. The V gene end was trimmed by 5 bases and the J gene end by 4 bases; junction bases not matched to a gene: 10. CDR3 amino acids: CASSPPGQGQNQPQHF. The DNA of the CDR3 is TGTGCCAGCAGTCCCCCAGGACAGGGTCAAAATCAGCCCCAGCATTTT.

The CDR3 region has the DNA TGTGCCAGCAGTCCACAGGGGTTCTACGAGCAGTACTTC. Translated, it gives CASSPQGFYEQYF. The chain carries TRBV2 and TRBJ2-7; 7 nucleotides match TRBD1. There are 13 residues in the CDR3. Germline assignment: CDR1 SNHLY and CDR2 FYNNEI. J lost 3 bases, V lost 5 bases, and 4 bases had no gene match.

Only a few counts were recorded for this clonotype. The chain has TRBV28 and TRBJ2-1; TRBD1 might be the D (6 bases). The CDR3 runs to 14 residues. V was clipped by 5 bases and J by 3 bases, with 11 bases between them. In germline, CDR1 is MDHEN, CDR2 SYDVKM. The CDR3 loop reads CASSMTQGYNEQFF. For the CDR3, the DNA is TGTGCCAGCAGTATGACACAGGGCTACAATGAGCAGTTCTTC.